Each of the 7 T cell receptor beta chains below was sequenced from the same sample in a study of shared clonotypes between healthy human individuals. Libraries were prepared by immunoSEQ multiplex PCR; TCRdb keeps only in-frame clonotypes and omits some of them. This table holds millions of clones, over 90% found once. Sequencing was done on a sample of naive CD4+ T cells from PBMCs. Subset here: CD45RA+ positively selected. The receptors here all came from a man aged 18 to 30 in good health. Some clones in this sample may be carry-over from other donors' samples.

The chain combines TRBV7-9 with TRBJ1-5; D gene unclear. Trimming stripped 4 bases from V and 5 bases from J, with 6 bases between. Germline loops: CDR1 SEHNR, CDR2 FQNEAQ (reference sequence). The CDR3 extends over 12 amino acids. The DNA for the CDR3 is TGTGCCAGCAGCTCCATAGATCAGCCCCAGCATTTT. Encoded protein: CASSSIDQPQHF.

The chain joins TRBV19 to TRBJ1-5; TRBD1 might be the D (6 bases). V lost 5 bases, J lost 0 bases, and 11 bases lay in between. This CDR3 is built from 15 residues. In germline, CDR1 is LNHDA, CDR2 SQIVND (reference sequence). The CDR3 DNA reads TGTGCCAGTAGTCGGTTCAGGGGTAGCAATCAGCCCCAGCATTTT. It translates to CASSRFRGSNQPQHF.

In DNA form, the CDR3 reads TGCAGTGCCGACGACATGTACGAGCAGTACTTC. It is translated as CSADDMYEQYF. The V and J genes are TRBV20-1 and TRBJ2-7; D is undetermined. The CDR3 totals 11 residues. The V end was cut by 6 bases, the J end by 4 bases, with 10 bases between. Germline-derived CDR1 and CDR2 are DFQATT and SNEGSKA (reference sequence).

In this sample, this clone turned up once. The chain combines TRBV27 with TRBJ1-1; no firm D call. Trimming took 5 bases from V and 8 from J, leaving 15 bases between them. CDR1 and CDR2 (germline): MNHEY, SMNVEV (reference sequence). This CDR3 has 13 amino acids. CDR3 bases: TGTGCCAGCAGTACCCTGTTGAGGATGGAAGCTTTCTTT. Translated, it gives CASSTLLRMEAFF.

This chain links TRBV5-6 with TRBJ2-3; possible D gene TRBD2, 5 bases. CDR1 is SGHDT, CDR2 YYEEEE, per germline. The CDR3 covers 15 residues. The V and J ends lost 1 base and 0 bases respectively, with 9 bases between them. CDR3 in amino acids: CASSLRGSSTDTQYF. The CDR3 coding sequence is TGTGCCAGCAGCTTGCGGGGATCTAGCACAGATACGCAGTATTTT.

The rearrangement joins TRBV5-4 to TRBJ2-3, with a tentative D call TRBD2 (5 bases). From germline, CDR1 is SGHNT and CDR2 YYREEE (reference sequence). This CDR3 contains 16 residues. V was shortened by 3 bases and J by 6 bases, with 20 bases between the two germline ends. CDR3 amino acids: CASSWGGAEGHDTQYF. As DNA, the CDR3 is TGTGCCAGCAGCTGGGGTGGAGCCGAGGGCCACGATACGCAGTATTTT.

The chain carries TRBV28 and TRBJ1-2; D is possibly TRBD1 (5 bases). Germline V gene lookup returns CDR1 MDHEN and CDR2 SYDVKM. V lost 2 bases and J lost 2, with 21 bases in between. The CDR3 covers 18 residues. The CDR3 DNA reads TGTGCCAGCAGTTTAGGTTCAGGAGGTGGGGGTTACAACTATGGCTACACCTTC. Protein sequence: CASSLGSGGGGYNYGYTF.